Below are 21 T cell receptor beta chains sequenced from a single sample in a study of tumor-infiltrating lymphocytes in localized non-small cell lung cancer. Repertoires were generated with immunoSEQ multiplex PCR, while TCRdb's copy carries only in-frame clones and drops some. The data contain 12,000 or so clones, 80% to 90% of them singletons. What was sequenced was lung tumor tissue. The receptors shown here come from a human donor with non-small cell lung cancer.

This clone came up once. The V gene is TRBV28, the J gene TRBJ2-2; D not resolved. CDR3 size: 12 residues. V was cut by 3 bases and J by 5 bases, with 4 bases left in between. From germline, CDR1 is MDHEN and CDR2 SYDVKM. The CDR3 protein is CASSLMTGELFF. Here the CDR3 DNA reads TGTGCCAGCAGTTTGATGACCGGGGAGCTGTTTTTT.

The chain joins TRBV7-8 to TRBJ1-5, with TRBD1 identical over 7 bases. This CDR3 region has 14 residues. Looked up from germline, CDR1 is SGHVS and CDR2 is FQNEAQ. The junction had 5 bases not matched to a gene; V was cut back by 3 bases and J by 6 bases. This CDR3 reads CASSFRGAGQPQHF. The CDR3 DNA reads TGTGCCAGCAGCTTCAGGGGGGCGGGTCAGCCCCAGCATTTT.

As to this clone: The sample holds other DNA sequences that translate to the same CDR3. The CDR3: CASSPQPNTEAFF. For the CDR3, the DNA is TGTGCCAGCAGCCCCCAGCCGAACACTGAAGCTTTCTTT. The V and J genes are TRBV6-1 and TRBJ1-1; D remains unclear. There are 13 residues in the CDR3. Germline loops: CDR1 MNHNS, CDR2 SASEGT. Trimming left V 6 bases short and J 1 base short, with 9 bases between.

The chain joins TRBV28 to TRBJ2-3; 12 bases line up with TRBD2. This CDR3 is built from 16 residues. Germline V gene data show CDR1 as MDHEN and CDR2 as SYDVKM. V trimming: 6 bases; J trimming: 2 bases; junction bases outside the gene matches: 6. In nucleotides, the CDR3 is TGTGCCAGCAGCCTTGGGACTAGCGGGTTCACAGATACGCAGTATTTT. It codes for CASSLGTSGFTDTQYF.

The rearrangement links TRBV28 to TRBJ1-3; 7 positions match TRBD1. The CDR3 is 16 amino acids. The junction had 3 bases not matched to a gene; V was cut back by 1 base and J by 0 bases. CDR1 MDHEN and CDR2 SYDVKM come from the germline V gene. The CDR3 loop reads CASSLFGDSSGNTIYF. The CDR3 DNA reads TGTGCCAGCAGTTTATTCGGGGACAGCTCTGGAAACACCATATATTTT. The variable domain in full, completed from reference TRBV28 and TRBJ1-3, reads DVKVTQSSRYLVKRTGEKVFLECVQDMDHENMFWYRQDPGLGLRLIYFSYDVKMKEKGDIPEGYSVSREKKERFSLILESASTNQTSMYLCASSLFGDSSGNTIYFGEGSWLTVV.

The gene calls are TRBV30 and TRBJ2-5; TRBD2 might be the D (6 bases). There are 12 residues in the CDR3. CDR1 and CDR2 from the germline V gene are GTSNPN and SVGIG (reference sequence). Trimming removed 2 bases at V and 6 bases at J, with 10 bases between. Here the CDR3 reads CAWSTGEQTQYF. The CDR3, as DNA: TGTGCCTGGAGTACGGGGGAACAGACCCAGTACTTC.

The chain employs TRBV5-1 and TRBJ1-6, with D unclear. Germline V lookup: CDR1 SGHRS, CDR2 YFSETQ. The CDR3 extends over 16 amino acids. V lost 0 bases and J 4 bases, leaving 11 bases between the germline ends. The CDR3 spells CASSLDGGGYNSPLHF. CDR3 DNA: TGCGCCAGCAGCTTGGACGGAGGAGGGTATAATTCACCCCTCCACTTT.

The rearrangement links TRBV10-2 to TRBJ2-1; D is uncertain. The CDR3 consists of 15 residues. V was pared by 4 bases and J by 2 bases, with 12 bases between. CDR1 is WSHSY, CDR2 SAAADI, per germline. CDR3 nucleotide sequence: TGCGCCAGCAGTGCTATAACTTCGACCTACAATGAGCAGTTCTTC. Encoded protein: CASSAITSTYNEQFF.

The chain joins TRBV21-1 to TRBJ1-2; TRBD1 is the table's D call, not checked against the DNA. TRBV21-1 is termed a pseudogene. The CDR3 is made up of 16 amino acids. CDR3 bases: TGTGCCAGCAGCAAAGCCTTCCGCCCAGGGGGCCGGGGCTACACCTTC. Its translation: CASSKAFRPGGRGYTF.

In this sample, this clone turned up a few times. This chain joins TRBV13 and TRBJ2-7; 8 bases line up with TRBD2. The ends lost 0 bases at V and 0 bases at J; junction bases unmatched: 4. The CDR3 runs to 16 residues. Germline loops: CDR1 PRHDT, CDR2 FYEKMQ (reference sequence). The CDR3 here is CASSLGGLAGSYEQYF. The CDR3 coding sequence is TGTGCCAGCAGCTTAGGGGGGCTAGCGGGCTCCTACGAGCAGTACTTC.

V and J are TRBV28 and TRBJ2-7; TRBD2 might be the D (6 bases). The CDR3 extends over 16 amino acids. Trimming took 4 bases from V and 0 from J, leaving 16 bases between them. Germline V gene sequence: CDR1 MDHEN, CDR2 SYDVKM. The chain's CDR3 is CASSSRLGHSSYEQYF. The CDR3 coding sequence is TGTGCCAGCAGTTCGCGACTAGGCCATAGCTCCTACGAGCAGTACTTC.

This clone was observed once. The sample holds other DNA sequences that translate to the same CDR3. This CDR3 reads CASSSGQGTDTQYF. In DNA form, the CDR3 reads TGCGCCAGCAGCTCCGGACAGGGGACAGATACGCAGTATTTT. The chain recombines TRBV5-1 with TRBJ2-3, with 9 bases matching TRBD1. V lost 3 bases, J lost 3 bases, and 2 bases stayed unmatched. The CDR3 has 14 amino acids. Germline lookup yields CDR1 SGHRS and CDR2 YFSETQ.

The chain joins TRBV5-1 to TRBJ2-1; 10 bases match TRBD2. The CDR3 is 18 residues long. J lost 4 bases, V lost 0 bases, and 10 bases had no gene match. Per germline, CDR1 SGHRS and CDR2 YFSETQ. The CDR3 nucleotides are TGCGCCAGCAGCTTGGGGACCCTAGCGGGAGTGGGATACAATGAGCAGTTCTTC. This codes for CASSLGTLAGVGYNEQFF.

On this clone: Distinct nucleotide sequences in the sample also encode this CDR3. This chain connects TRBV11-2 to TRBJ2-3; D is unresolved. Between the trimmed V and J ends, which lost 1 base and 3 bases, there was a span of 8 bases. Germline V gene lookup returns CDR1 SGHAT and CDR2 FQNNGV. This CDR3 comprises 14 residues. CDR3 protein: CASSLGSWTDTQYF. CDR3 bases: TGTGCCAGCAGCTTAGGTAGTTGGACAGATACGCAGTATTTT.

The CDR3 DNA is TGTGCCACCAGCAGAGATCGGGCAGGGTCGGGAGAGCAGTACTTC. Translation: CATSRDRAGSGEQYF. V is TRBV15 and J is TRBJ2-7; either TRBD1 or TRBD2 may supply D (5 bases each). CDR1 and CDR2 (germline): LNHNV, YYDKDF (reference sequence). The germline V and J ends were trimmed by 0 bases and 7 bases, with 16 bases remaining between them. This CDR3 contains 15 residues.

This clone was found once. The genes are TRBV5-4 and TRBJ2-5; D is undetermined. Germline V gene sequence: CDR1 SGHNT, CDR2 YYREEE (reference sequence). The CDR3 totals 12 residues. The germline V and J ends were trimmed by 3 bases and 3 bases, with 6 bases remaining between them. The CDR3 is CASSSPKETQYF. The CDR3 bases are TGTGCCAGCAGCTCACCAAAAGAGACCCAGTACTTC. Filled out from reference TRBV5-4 and TRBJ2-5, the complete variable domain reads ETGVTQSPTHLIKTRGQQVTLRCSSQSGHNTVSWYQQALGQGPQFIFQYYREEENGRGNFPPRFSGLQFPNYSSELNVNALELDDSALYLCASSSPKETQYFGPGTRLLVL.

V usage is TRBV28 and J usage is TRBJ2-3; TRBD2 matches at 7 bases. Germline-derived CDR1 and CDR2 are MDHEN and SYDVKM. V lost 8 bases to trimming and J lost 3 bases; unmatched junction nucleotides: 8. The CDR3 loop spans 14 amino acids. As DNA, the CDR3 is TGTGCCAGCTGCGGGGGAGGGCCAACAGATACGCAGTATTTT. Translating it yields CASCGGGPTDTQYF.

This chain links TRBV28 with TRBJ2-5; possibly TRBD2 for D (5 bases). Trimming took off 7 bases at V and 4 bases at J, with 16 bases between the two ends. Germline CDR1 is MDHEN and CDR2 is SYDVKM. This CDR3 has 14 residues. This CDR3 reads CASTTAVPGETQYF. The CDR3 nucleotides are TGTGCCAGCACCACAGCGGTCCCCGGAGAGACCCAGTACTTC.

The J gene is TRBJ2-7, the V gene TRBV5-4; no reliable D call. V gave up 4 bases and J gave up 1 base, with 9 bases separating them. The germline V gene has CDR1 SGHNT and CDR2 YYREEE (reference sequence). This CDR3 region has 13 residues. CDR3 sequence: CASSHLESYEQYF. Written as DNA, the CDR3 is TGTGCCAGCAGCCACCTAGAATCCTACGAGCAGTACTTC.

The V call is TRBV5-1, the J call TRBJ2-7; D is perhaps TRBD1 (6 bases). This CDR3 has 15 residues. V lost 4 bases and J 0 bases, leaving 14 bases between the germline ends. Germline lookup yields CDR1 SGHRS and CDR2 YFSETQ. CDR3 amino acids: CASSGTGLSSYEQYF. The CDR3 region has the DNA TGCGCCAGCAGCGGAACAGGGCTGAGCTCCTACGAGCAGTACTTC.

This chain uses TRBV7-3 with TRBJ2-3; D may be TRBD1 (6 bases). CDR1 is SGHTA, CDR2 FQGTGA, per germline. The CDR3 is 12 amino acids. The ends were cut back, 3 bases at V and 7 bases at J, with 8 bases in the middle. CDR3 protein: CASSLDRNTQYF. As DNA, the CDR3 is TGTGCCAGCAGCTTGGACAGAAATACGCAGTATTTT. Variable domain in full (rest from reference TRBV7-3 and TRBJ2-3): GAGVSQTPSNKVTEKGKYVELRCDPISGHTALYWYRQSLGQGPEFLIYFQGTGAADDSGLPNDRFFAVRPEGSVSTLKIQRTERGDSAVYLCASSLDRNTQYFGPGTRLTVL.